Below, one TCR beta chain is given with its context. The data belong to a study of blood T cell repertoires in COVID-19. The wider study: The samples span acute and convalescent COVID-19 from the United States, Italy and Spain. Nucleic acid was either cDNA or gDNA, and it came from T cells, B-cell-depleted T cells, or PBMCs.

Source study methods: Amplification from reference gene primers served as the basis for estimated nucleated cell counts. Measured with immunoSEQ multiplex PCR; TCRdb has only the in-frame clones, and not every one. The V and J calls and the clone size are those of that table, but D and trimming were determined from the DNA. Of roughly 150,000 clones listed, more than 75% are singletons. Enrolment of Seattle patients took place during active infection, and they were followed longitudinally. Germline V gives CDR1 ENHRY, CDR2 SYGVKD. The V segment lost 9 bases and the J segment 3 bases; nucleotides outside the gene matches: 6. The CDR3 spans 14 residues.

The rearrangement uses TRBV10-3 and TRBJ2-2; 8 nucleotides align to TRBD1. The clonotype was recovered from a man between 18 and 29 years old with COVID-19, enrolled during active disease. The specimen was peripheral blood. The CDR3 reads CAITGTGDTGELFF. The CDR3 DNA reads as TGTGCCATTACCGGGACAGGCGACACCGGGGAGCTGTTTTTT.